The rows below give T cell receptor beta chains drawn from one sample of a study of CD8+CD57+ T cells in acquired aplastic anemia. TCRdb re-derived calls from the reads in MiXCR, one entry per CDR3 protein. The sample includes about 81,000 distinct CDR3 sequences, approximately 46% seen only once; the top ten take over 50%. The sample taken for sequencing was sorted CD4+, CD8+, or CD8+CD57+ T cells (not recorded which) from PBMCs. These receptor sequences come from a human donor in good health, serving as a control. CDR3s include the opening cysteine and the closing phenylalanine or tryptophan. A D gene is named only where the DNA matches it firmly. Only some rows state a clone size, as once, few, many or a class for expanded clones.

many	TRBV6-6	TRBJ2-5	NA	TGTGCCAGCAGTTACTCGCCCGGGGAGACCCAGTACTTC	CASSYSPGETQYF
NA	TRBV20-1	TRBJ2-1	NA	TGCAGTGCTAGAGAGAGGTTCGGCGGGACTGAGCAGTTCTTC	CSARERFGGTEQFF
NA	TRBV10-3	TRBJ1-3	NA	TGTGCCATCAGTGATGAGTCATCGGGGCGGCCTGGAAACACCATATATTTT	CAISDESSGRPGNTIYF
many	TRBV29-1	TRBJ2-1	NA	TGCAGCGTTGAAGGTATAGTTCATGAGCAGTTCTTC	CSVEGIVHEQFF
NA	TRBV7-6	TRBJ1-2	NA	TGTGCCAGCAGCTCTGGGACCGAGGCATCTGGCTACACCTTC	CASSSGTEASGYTF
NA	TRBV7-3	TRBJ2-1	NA	TGTGCCAGCAGCCCGGACTCAAAGCGAGAGCAGTTCTTC	CASSPDSKREQFF
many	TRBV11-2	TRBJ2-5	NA	TGTGCCAGCAGCTTAAGAGGGGGTTTGGAGACCCAGTACTTC	CASSLRGGLETQYF
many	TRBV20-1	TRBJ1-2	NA	TGCAGTGCTAGAGATAGGGGATACTATGGCTACACCTTC	CSARDRGYYGYTF
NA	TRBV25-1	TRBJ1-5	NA	TGTGCCAGCAGTGAATGGTTTATTAGCGGTTCCAATCAGCCCCAGCATTTT	CASSEWFISGSNQPQHF
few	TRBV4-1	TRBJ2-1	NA	TGCGCCAGCAGCCAAGAGCCCGGTTGGGAGTTCTTC	CASSQEPGWEFF
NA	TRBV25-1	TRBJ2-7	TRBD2	TGTGCCAGCAGTGTCACTAGCGGGGATTACGAGCAGTACTTC	CASSVTSGDYEQYF
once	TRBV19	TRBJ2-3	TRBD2	TGTGCCACCGCCCTAGCGGGAGGGCCGAATACGCAGTATTTT	CATALAGGPNTQYF
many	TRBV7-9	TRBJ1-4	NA	TGTGCCAGCAGCTTAGAAGGGGTCACTAATGAAAAACTGTTTTTT	CASSLEGVTNEKLFF
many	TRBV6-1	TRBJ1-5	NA	TGTGCCAGCAGTGCCCCCAATCAGCCCCAGCATTTT	CASSAPNQPQHF
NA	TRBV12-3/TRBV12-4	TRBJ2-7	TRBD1	TGTGCCAGCAGTTCACCGAAGACAGGGCTCAAGTACGAGCAGTACTTC	CASSSPKTGLKYEQYF
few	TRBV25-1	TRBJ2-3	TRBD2	TGTGCCAGCAGTGCCCTAGCGGGGGAGGGGGGAGATACGCAGTATTTT	CASSALAGEGGDTQYF
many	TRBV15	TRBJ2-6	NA	TGTGCCACCAGCGACTCTGGGGCCAACGTCCTGACTTTC	CATSDSGANVLTF
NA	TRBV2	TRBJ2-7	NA	TGTGCCAGCTCCGAGGGACTGGATTTTGACGAGCAGTACTTC	CASSEGLDFDEQYF
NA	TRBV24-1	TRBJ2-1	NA	TGTGCCACCAGTGATGTGGGACGGCAGACAGAGCAGTTCTTC	CATSDVGRQTEQFF
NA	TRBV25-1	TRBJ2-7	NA	TGTGCCATTTTGGGACTCCCGCCCCCCTACGAGCAGTACTTC	CAILGLPPPYEQYF
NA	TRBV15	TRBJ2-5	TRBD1	TGTGCCAACCGGGACAGTCGGGATTATAAAGGGGAGACCCAGTACTTC	CANRDSRDYKGETQYF
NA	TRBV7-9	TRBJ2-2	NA	TGTGCCAGCAGCACCCAGCGGGGGGAGCTGTTTTTT	CASSTQRGELFF
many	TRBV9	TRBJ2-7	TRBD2	TGTGCCAGCAGCGACATAGCGGGGGGTGGGGAGCAGTACTTC	CASSDIAGGGEQYF
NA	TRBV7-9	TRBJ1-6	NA	TGTGCCAGCAGCGAGACAGGAAATAATTCACCCCTCCACTTT	CASSETGNNSPLHF
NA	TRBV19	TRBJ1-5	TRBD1	TGTGCCAGTAGCCCTAACAGGGGGCATCGTAGTAATCAGCCCCAGCATTTT	CASSPNRGHRSNQPQHF
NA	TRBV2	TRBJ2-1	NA	TGTGCCAGCAGTGAACGGAACTACAATGAGCAGTTCTTC	CASSERNYNEQFF
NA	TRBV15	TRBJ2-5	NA	TGTGCCACCAGCAGAGATAGGGCAGGGGACGTACAGACCCAGTACTTC	CATSRDRAGDVQTQYF
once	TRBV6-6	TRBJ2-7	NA	TGTGCCAGCAGGAAGGGACTCTCCTACGAGCAGTACTTC	CASRKGLSYEQYF
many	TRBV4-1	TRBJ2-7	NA	TGCGCCAGCAGTATGGGCGGAAGCTCCTACGAGCAGTACTTC	CASSMGGSSYEQYF
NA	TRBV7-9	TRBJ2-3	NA	TGTGCCAGCACGAACACAGATACGCAGTATTTT	CASTNTDTQYF
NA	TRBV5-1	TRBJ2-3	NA	TGCGCCAGCAGCATGTTTGGGGCGTCCACAGATACGCAGTATTTT	CASSMFGASTDTQYF
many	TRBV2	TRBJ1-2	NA	TGTGCCAGCACCCCTTCCGGGCAGCAAAGTCATGGCTACACCTTC	CASTPSGQQSHGYTF
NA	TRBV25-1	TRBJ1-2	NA	TGCGCCAGCAGTGAGGGGGAGGATGACTATGGCTACACCTTC	CASSEGEDDYGYTF
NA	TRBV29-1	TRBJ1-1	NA	TGCAGCGTTGAAGATCGGGCAGGGAGCTGGAACACTGAAGCTTTCTTT	CSVEDRAGSWNTEAFF
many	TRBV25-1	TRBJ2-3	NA	TGTGCCAGCAGTGAAAGGGCCCGCGCGGGGGCGGGTGATACGCAGTATTTT	CASSERARAGAGDTQYF
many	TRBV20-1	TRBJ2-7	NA	TGCAGTGCAGTCGAGGATATAGCCTACGAGCAGTACTTC	CSAVEDIAYEQYF
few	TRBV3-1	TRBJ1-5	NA	TGTGCCAGCAGCCAAGATGCGGGGAGCAATCAGCCCCAGCATTTT	CASSQDAGSNQPQHF
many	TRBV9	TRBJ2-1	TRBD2	TGTGCCAGCAGCAGTTCGTTAACTAGCGGAGGCAATGAGCAGTTCTTC	CASSSSLTSGGNEQFF
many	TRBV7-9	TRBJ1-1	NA	TGTGCCAGCAGCCCGGCGGGTAGGGAAGCTTTCTTT	CASSPAGREAFF
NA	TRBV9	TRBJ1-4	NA	TGTGCCAGCAGTGTTTCCGGGGGCGCGGGTAATGAAAAACTGTTTTTT	CASSVSGGAGNEKLFF
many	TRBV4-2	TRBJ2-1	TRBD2	TGTGCCAGCAGCCAAGGGACTAGCGGGGCGGACAATGAGCAGTTCTTC	CASSQGTSGADNEQFF
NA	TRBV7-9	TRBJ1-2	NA	TGTGCCAGCAGCTTAGATTCAGGGAAGGATGGCTACACCTTC	CASSLDSGKDGYTF
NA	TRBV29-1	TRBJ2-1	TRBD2	TGCAGCGTATCAAGGGAGGGTGAGCAGTTCTTC	CSVSREGEQFF
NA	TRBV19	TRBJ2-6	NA	TGTGCCAGTAGTATACGTGGGGCCAACGTCCTGACTTTC	CASSIRGANVLTF
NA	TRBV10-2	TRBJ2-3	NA	TGCGACAGCAGGCGGACGGCCGATAGCACAGATACGCAGTATTTT	CDSRRTADSTDTQYF
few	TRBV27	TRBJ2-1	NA	TGTGCCAGCAGTTTGTTGGCAGGGAATGAGCAGTTCTTC	CASSLLAGNEQFF
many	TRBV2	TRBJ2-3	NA	TGTGCTACCACCGGGGGTACCACAGATACGCAGTATTTT	CATTGGTTDTQYF
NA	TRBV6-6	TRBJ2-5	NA	TGTGCCAGCATAAAACACGGCCAAGAGACCCAGTACTTC	CASIKHGQETQYF
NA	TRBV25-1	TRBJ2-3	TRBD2	TGTGCCAGCAGTGAGAGAGCGGGGGTCACAGATACGCAGTATTTT	CASSERAGVTDTQYF
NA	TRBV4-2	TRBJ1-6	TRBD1	TGTGCCAGCAGCCACATCGACAGGGGGCAAAATCGCCTCCACTTT	CASSHIDRGQNRLHF
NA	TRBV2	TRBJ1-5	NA	TGTGCCAGCAGGGCAGCTAATCAGCCCCAGCATTTT	CASRAANQPQHF
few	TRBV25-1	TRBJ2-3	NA	TGTGCCAGCAGTGCCACCGGTACTAGTGAGGGACCAGATACGCAGTATTTT	CASSATGTSEGPDTQYF
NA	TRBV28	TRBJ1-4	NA	TGTGCCAGCAGCGAGGGGATCTCTGAAAAACTGTTTTTT	CASSEGISEKLFF